This T cell receptor beta chain was captured in a study of OX40 agonist ivuxolimab in advanced cancers. Study context: 30% to 40% of patients had received prior checkpoint inhibitor therapy.

The CDR3 consists of 15 residues. The junction had 4 bases not matched to a gene; V was cut back by 3 bases and J by 3 bases. Germline V gene lookup returns CDR1 MNHNS and CDR2 SASEGT. The method was immunoSEQ multiplex PCR; TCRdb's version includes in-frame clones alone and lacks a portion of them. Among 58,000 or so clones listed, about 80% were seen once. Study-wide findings and caveats: Low levels of normalized T-cell clonal expansion also appeared in some nonresponders. At 0.1 to 3.0 mg/kg and by week 6, clonal expansion occurred in CD4+ and CD8+ blood T cells. The study found among the lowest clonal expansion in partial responders at 0.1-3.0 mg/kg.

In regard to this clone: Its matching antigen is unknown.

The material sequenced was CD4+ or CD8+ T cells sorted from blood, taken in a trial of the OX40 agonist ivuxolimab. The chain employs TRBV6-1 and TRBJ1-3, with 8 positions matching TRBD1. The origin of this receptor is an adult with an advanced solid tumor such as melanoma, head and neck, liver or kidney cancer. CDR3 DNA: TGTGCCAGCAGTGATTCCGGGACAGGTGGAAACACCATATATTTT. Its translation is CASSDSGTGGNTIYF.